A single sample is the source of the 23 T cell receptor beta chains below, sequenced in a study of T cell responses to AZD1222 COVID-19 vaccine. Assay used: immunoSEQ multiplex PCR; TCRdb lists only in-frame clones, some missing. The data hold over 150,000 clones, with approximately 93% observed a single time. This specimen was peripheral blood, taken 28 days after the second AZD1222 dose. These receptors all come from an adult who received the AZD1222 COVID-19 vaccine.

The V call is TRBV7-2, the J call TRBJ2-1; D unclear. Germline V gene data show CDR1 as SGHTA and CDR2 as FQGNSA. The CDR3 length is 15 residues. Trimming pared 6 bases from V and 2 bases from J, leaving 14 bases between. CDR3 DNA sequence: TGTGCCAGCAGACGAGTAGGCGGACCCTACAATGAGCAGTTCTTC. Its protein product is CASRRVGGPYNEQFF.

This chain joins TRBV27 and TRBJ1-3; no clear D. Looked up from germline, CDR1 is MNHEY and CDR2 is SMNVEV (reference sequence). V was trimmed by 5 bases and J by 3 bases, leaving 14 bases between them. This CDR3 spans 15 amino acids. The CDR3: CASSPDFWGGNTIYF. The CDR3 DNA follows: TGTGCCAGCAGTCCCGACTTTTGGGGTGGAAACACCATATATTTT.

The chain couples TRBV18 to TRBJ1-5, with D perhaps TRBD1 (5 bases). CDR1 KGHSH and CDR2 LQKENI come from the germline V gene. Deletions cut 4 bases from V and 5 bases from J, with 12 bases between. This CDR3 is built from 14 residues. CDR3 sequence reads: CASSLDRAYQPQHF. In nucleotides, the CDR3 is TGTGCCAGCTCACTTGACAGAGCCTATCAGCCCCAGCATTTT. The variable domain in full, completed from reference TRBV18 and TRBJ1-5, reads NAGVMQNPRHLVRRRGQEARLRCSPMKGHSHVYWYRQLPEEGLKFMVYLQKENIIDESGMPKERFSAEFPKEGPSILRIQQVVRGDSAAYFCASSLDRAYQPQHFGDGTRLSIL.

This chain joins TRBV5-1 and TRBJ2-1; D unresolved. The CDR3 has 14 amino acids. Germline V gives CDR1 SGHRS, CDR2 YFSETQ. V was pared by 0 bases and J by 8 bases, with 12 bases between. The CDR3 DNA sequence: TGCGCCAGCAGCTTGGGATCAGCTGTCGATGAGCAGTTCTTC. It codes for CASSLGSAVDEQFF.

V usage is TRBV7-2 and J usage is TRBJ1-2, with D possibly TRBD1 on 6 matching bases. Germline CDR1 reads SGHTA; CDR2 reads FQGNSA. Trimming pared 4 bases from V and 8 bases from J, leaving 14 bases between. The CDR3 runs to 13 residues. The chain's CDR3 is CASSYPPGDGYTF. In DNA, the CDR3 is TGTGCCAGCAGCTATCCCCCAGGGGACGGCTACACCTTC.

This chain uses TRBV19 with TRBJ2-7, with 7 bases identical to TRBD1. With V trimmed by 2 bases and J by 2 bases, 6 bases remained unmatched. The CDR3 sequence is 15 residues long. Germline V gene lookup returns CDR1 LNHDA and CDR2 SQIVND (reference sequence). The CDR3 DNA is TGTGCCAGTAGTATATCCGGGACAGACGCCTACGAGCAGTACTTC. Protein sequence: CASSISGTDAYEQYF. The full variable domain, completed using reference TRBV19 and TRBJ2-7, is DGGITQSPKYLFRKEGQNVTLSCEQNLNHDAMYWYRQDPGQGLRLIYYSQIVNDFQKGDIAEGYSVSREKKESFPLTVTSAQKNPTAFYLCASSISGTDAYEQYFGPGTRLTVT.

The chain combines TRBV10-1 with TRBJ2-7, with 12 bases lining up with TRBD1. This CDR3 has 16 residues. With 5 bases clipped from V and 3 bases from J, the junction kept 8 bases outside the gene matches. Germline CDR1 reads WNHNN; CDR2 reads SYGVQD (reference sequence). The CDR3 region is CASSPGGTGGLYEQYF. In nucleotides, the CDR3 is TGCGCCAGCAGTCCCGGTGGGACAGGGGGCCTCTACGAGCAGTACTTC.

The chain recombines TRBV25-1 with TRBJ2-5; 9 bases fit TRBD2. The CDR3 is 12 residues long. J lost 5 bases, V lost 10 bases, and 5 bases had no gene match. CDR1 and CDR2 from the germline V gene are MGHDK and SYGVNS. The CDR3, as DNA: TGTGCCACTCTAGCGGGGCGGGAGACCCAGTACTTC. Translated, it gives CATLAGRETQYF.

The genes are TRBV30 and TRBJ1-1; a weak D match, TRBD1 (6 bases). Per the germline V gene, CDR1 is GTSNPN and CDR2 is SVGIG (reference sequence). The CDR3 has 14 amino acids. Trimming took off 3 bases at V and 4 bases at J, with 15 bases between the two ends. The CDR3 DNA is TGTGCCTGGAGCACCCGGGGCAGGGGCACTGAAGCTTTCTTT. It codes for CAWSTRGRGTEAFF.

The chain combines TRBV20-1 with TRBJ1-2; no clear D. The V gene lost 3 bases and the J gene lost 2 bases, with 13 bases spanning the gap. CDR1 and CDR2 from the germline V gene are DFQATT and SNEGSKA (reference sequence). The CDR3 sequence is 14 residues long. CDR3 loop: CSASELGPNYGYTF. The CDR3 region has the DNA TGCAGTGCTAGTGAGCTCGGCCCCAACTATGGCTACACCTTC.

This rearrangement joins TRBV7-3 to TRBJ2-2, with D uncertain. Deletions cut 6 bases from V and 4 bases from J, with 9 bases between. The germline V gene has CDR1 SGHTA and CDR2 FQGTGA. There are 13 residues in the CDR3. The CDR3 region has the DNA TGTGCCAGCAGGAACGGCGGCACCGGGGAGCTGTTTTTT. Translating gives CASRNGGTGELFF.

This sequence joins TRBV5-1 and TRBJ1-5; 9 bases are a match to TRBD1. The length of the CDR3 is 15 residues. Germline CDR1 SGHRS, CDR2 YFSETQ. The junction had 5 bases not matched to a gene; V was cut back by 4 bases and J by 3 bases. This CDR3 is CASSRTGADNQPQHF. DNA of the CDR3: TGCGCCAGCAGCAGGACAGGGGCCGACAATCAGCCCCAGCATTTT. Full variable domain (missing parts from reference TRBV5-1 and TRBJ1-5): KAGVTQTPRYLIKTRGQQVTLSCSPISGHRSVSWYQQTPGQGLQFLFEYFSETQRNKGNFPGRFSGRQFSNSRSEMNVSTLELGDSALYLCASSRTGADNQPQHFGDGTRLSIL.

The chain joins TRBV5-8 to TRBJ1-2; D is unresolved. The V and J ends lost 0 bases and 8 bases respectively, with 11 bases between them. This CDR3 spans 13 amino acids. Germline lookup yields CDR1 SGHTS and CDR2 YDEGEE. CDR3 region: CASSLVTTAGYTF. DNA of the CDR3: TGTGCCAGCAGCTTGGTCACCACAGCGGGCTACACCTTC.

The J gene is TRBJ2-1, the V gene TRBV16; 9 bases align to TRBD2. After removal of 4 bases from V and 6 bases from J, the junction contained 7 bases not matched to a gene. Germline V gene data show CDR1 as KGHSY and CDR2 as FQNENV. The CDR3 runs 15 residues. As DNA, the CDR3 is TGTGCCAGCAGCCTCGAAGTAGCGGGGGTCAATGAGCAGTTCTTC. Protein sequence: CASSLEVAGVNEQFF.

The chain recombines TRBV5-6 with TRBJ1-3; D is possibly TRBD1 (6 bases). Germline assignment: CDR1 SGHDT and CDR2 YYEEEE. V dropped 6 bases and J dropped 4 bases, with 17 bases sitting between them. This CDR3 is built from 15 residues. CDR3 bases: TGTGCCAGCATTAGCCAGGGGACGAAGGGAAACACCATATATTTT. It translates to CASISQGTKGNTIYF. The complete variable domain, with remaining parts taken from reference TRBV5-6 and TRBJ1-3, reads DAGVTQSPTHLIKTRGQQVTLRCSPKSGHDTVSWYQQALGQGPQFIFQYYEEEERQRGNFPDRFSGHQFPNYSSELNVNALLLGDSALYLCASISQGTKGNTIYFGEGSWLTVV.

V is TRBV27 and J is TRBJ2-1; TRBD2 matches at 13 bases. J lost 5 bases, V lost 4 bases, and 17 bases had no gene match. The CDR3 is 20 residues long. Germline CDR1 MNHEY, CDR2 SMNVEV (reference sequence). The CDR3 protein is CASSSARSRGLAGANNEQFF. The CDR3 DNA reads TGTGCCAGCAGTTCAGCCCGCTCGCGAGGACTAGCGGGGGCCAACAATGAGCAGTTCTTC.

The chain is built from TRBV5-6 and TRBJ2-1, with TRBD2 matching 9 bases. The trim removed 3 bases at V and 8 bases at J, leaving 6 bases unmatched. The CDR3 sequence is 14 residues long. Germline V lookup: CDR1 SGHDT, CDR2 YYEEEE. CDR3 bases: TGTGCCAGCAGCTGGGGCGGGGGGGCACATGAGCAGTTCTTC. Its translation: CASSWGGGAHEQFF.

In this sample, this clone turned up once. V is TRBV7-2 and J is TRBJ1-6, with 7 bases fitting TRBD1. Losses at the gene ends were 6 bases for V and 10 bases for J; bases not matched to a gene: 9. The CDR3 length is 14 residues. Germline V lookup: CDR1 SGHTA, CDR2 FQGNSA. Here the CDR3 DNA reads TGTGCCAGCAGTTCCCAAGGGGACAGCTCACCCCTCCACTTT. Amino acids: CASSSQGDSSPLHF.

The CDR3 DNA sequence: TGCAGCGTCCCGGGACGGGGTAACTATGGCTACACCTTC. Translation gives CSVPGRGNYGYTF. The rearrangement uses TRBV29-1 and TRBJ1-2, with D possibly TRBD1 on 5 matching bases. Germline V gene data show CDR1 as SQVTM and CDR2 as ANQGSEA. The V end lost 6 bases, the J end lost 1 base, and 12 bases lay between the germline ends. The CDR3 has 13 amino acids.

The V and J genes are TRBV19 and TRBJ1-5; D is possibly TRBD1 (6 bases). Germline V lookup: CDR1 LNHDA, CDR2 SQIVND (reference sequence). Trimming took off 1 base at V and 0 bases at J, with 7 bases between the two ends. The CDR3 runs to 15 residues. CDR3 residues: CASSIGDISNQPQHF. Written as DNA, the CDR3 is TGTGCCAGTAGTATAGGGGACATTAGCAATCAGCCCCAGCATTTT.

The genes are TRBV30 and TRBJ1-3, with 8 positions matching TRBD1. CDR3 size: 14 residues. Germline CDR1 and CDR2: GTSNPN and SVGIG (reference sequence). With V trimmed by 7 bases and J by 3 bases, 8 bases remained unmatched. CDR3 residues: CAYGQGAFGNTIYF. Here the CDR3 DNA reads TGTGCCTATGGGCAGGGGGCATTTGGAAACACCATATATTTT.

This chain links TRBV2 with TRBJ1-2; D is perhaps TRBD1 (5 bases). V lost 3 bases to trimming and J lost 0 bases, with 11 bases between them. CDR1 and CDR2 from the germline V gene are SNHLY and FYNNEI. The CDR3 totals 15 residues. CDR3 bases: TGTGCCAGCAGTGATATGGGGGGAACTAACTATGGCTACACCTTC. Protein sequence: CASSDMGGTNYGYTF. The variable domain in full, completed from reference TRBV2 and TRBJ1-2, reads EPEVTQTPSHQVTQMGQEVILRCVPISNHLYFYWYRQILGQKVEFLVSFYNNEISEKSEIFDDQFSVERPDGSNFTLKIRSTKLEDSAMYFCASSDMGGTNYGYTFGSGTRLTVV.

The chain couples TRBV6-1 to TRBJ1-5, with 7 positions matching TRBD1. The CDR3 is made up of 15 amino acids. CDR1 and CDR2 (germline): MNHNS, SASEGT. Germline trimming cut 3 bases from V and 0 bases from J; bases unmatched to any gene: 2. CDR3 nucleotides: TGTGCCAGCAGTGAGACAGGGTATAGCAATCAGCCCCAGCATTTT. The encoded protein is CASSETGYSNQPQHF.